This T cell receptor (beta chain) is drawn from a study of T cell repertoires in cytomegalovirus infection. The wider study: Public TCR beta signature analysis indicated the presence of both CMV infection and matching HLA type. Study outcomes and limitations: CMV carriers having the relevant HLA were flagged by cumulative public TCR beta family frequency. The ex vivo response showed dominance by HLA-C-restricted CMV-specific TCR beta clonotypes.

TCRdb reprocessed the reads with MiXCR, giving one entry per CDR3 protein. The data show under 130,000 distinct CDR3 sequences, around 40% seen once. The CDR3 spans 16 residues. Germline V gene data show CDR1 as MGHRA and CDR2 as YSYEKL. The ends lost 1 base at V and 3 bases at J; junction bases unmatched: 5. With respect to this clonotype: Antigen: not known.

V is TRBV4-1 and J is TRBJ2-7; 11 positions agree with TRBD1. Sequencing used CD8+ T cells from cultured PBMCs, obtained from culture after CMV antigen stimulation. The TCR comes from a human donor in good health (CMV status not recorded). Some clones in this sample may be carry-over from other donors' samples. CDR3 region: CASSQGGDRGSYEQYF. The CDR3 nucleotides read TGCGCCAGCAGCCAAGGGGGGGACAGGGGGAGCTACGAGCAGTACTTC.